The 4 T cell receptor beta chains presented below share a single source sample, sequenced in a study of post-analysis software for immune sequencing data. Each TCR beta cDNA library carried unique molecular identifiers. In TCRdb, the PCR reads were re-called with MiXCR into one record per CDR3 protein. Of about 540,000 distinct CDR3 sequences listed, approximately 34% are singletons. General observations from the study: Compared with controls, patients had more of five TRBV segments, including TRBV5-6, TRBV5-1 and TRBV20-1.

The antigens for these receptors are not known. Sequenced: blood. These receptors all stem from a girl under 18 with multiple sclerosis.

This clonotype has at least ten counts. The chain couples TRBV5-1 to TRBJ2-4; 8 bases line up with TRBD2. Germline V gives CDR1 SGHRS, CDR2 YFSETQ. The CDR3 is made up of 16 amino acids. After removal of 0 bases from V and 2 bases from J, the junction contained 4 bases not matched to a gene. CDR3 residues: CASSLGSGGTKNIQYF. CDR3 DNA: TGCGCCAGCAGCTTGGGGAGCGGGGGAACCAAAAACATTCAGTACTTC.

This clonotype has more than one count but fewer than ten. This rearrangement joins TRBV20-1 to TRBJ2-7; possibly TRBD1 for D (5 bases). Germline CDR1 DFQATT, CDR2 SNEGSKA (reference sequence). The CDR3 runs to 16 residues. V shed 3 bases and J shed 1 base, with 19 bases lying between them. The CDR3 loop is CSASLFGVAGSYEQYF. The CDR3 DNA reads TGCAGTGCTAGTCTATTTGGTGTGGCAGGGTCCTACGAGCAGTACTTC.

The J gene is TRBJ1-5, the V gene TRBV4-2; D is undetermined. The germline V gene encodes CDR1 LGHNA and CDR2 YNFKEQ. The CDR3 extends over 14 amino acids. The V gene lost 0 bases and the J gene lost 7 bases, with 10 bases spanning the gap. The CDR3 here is CASSQDTGGQPQHF. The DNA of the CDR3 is TGTGCCAGCAGCCAAGATACCGGCGGCCAGCCCCAGCATTTT.

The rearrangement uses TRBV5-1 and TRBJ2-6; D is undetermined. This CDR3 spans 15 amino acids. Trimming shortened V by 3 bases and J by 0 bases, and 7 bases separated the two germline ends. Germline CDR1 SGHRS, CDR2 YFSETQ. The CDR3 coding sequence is TGCGCCAGCAGCTCCGGGCCCTCTGGGGCCAACGTCCTGACTTTC. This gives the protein CASSSGPSGANVLTF. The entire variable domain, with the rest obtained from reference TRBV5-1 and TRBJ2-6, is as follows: KAGVTQTPRYLIKTRGQQVTLSCSPISGHRSVSWYQQTPGQGLQFLFEYFSETQRNKGNFPGRFSGRQFSNSRSEMNVSTLELGDSALYLCASSSGPSGANVLTFGAGSRLTVL.